The 24 T cell receptor beta chains below all came from one sample that was sequenced in a study of cytomegalovirus exposure and HLA in healthy donors (dated by TCRdb to 2016 to 2017). Receptor libraries were prepared by the immunoSEQ multiplex PCR assay. A mixture of 60 forward primers for TCR Vbeta segments and 13 reverse primers for TCR Jbeta segments was used in the multiplex PCR. The clones in this table, taken by TCRdb from immuneACCESS, are in-frame only. Not every clone is retained; where verified, under half of the shortfall comes from an unresolved V gene, and the cause of the rest is unknown. In all, the sample holds about 100,000 clones, and 65% to 75% of those were seen once. The top ten clonotypes cover about 4.9% of the sample. Specimen: PBMCs. All receptors come from a woman younger than 30 in good health and CMV-seropositive.

This clone was counted only a few times. The V gene is TRBV6-6, the J gene TRBJ2-7; D remains ambiguous. Trimming took off 5 bases at V and 2 bases at J, with 10 bases between the two ends. Germline V CDR1 and CDR2: MNHNY, SVGAGI (reference sequence). The CDR3 length is 13 residues. CDR3 region: CASSETQTYEQYF. The DNA for the CDR3 is TGTGCCAGCAGTGAGACACAAACCTACGAGCAGTACTTC.

This chain links TRBV9 with TRBJ2-3, with D possibly TRBD2 on 5 matching bases. The length of the CDR3 is 15 residues. CDR1 is SGDLS, CDR2 YYNGEE, per germline. V shed 0 bases and J shed 2 bases, with 10 bases lying between them. DNA for the CDR3: TGTGCCAGCAGCGTAGTTCTAGCACCCACAGATACGCAGTATTTT. Translation gives CASSVVLAPTDTQYF.

This CDR3 reads CASSLGGSWYEQYF. CDR3 sequence (DNA): TGTGCCAGCAGCTTGGGCGGGAGTTGGTACGAGCAGTACTTC. This chain joins TRBV5-6 and TRBJ2-7, with 7 bases matching TRBD2. V shed 0 bases, J shed 4 bases, and the junction held 4 bases outside the gene matches. This CDR3 spans 14 amino acids. Germline CDR1 is SGHDT and CDR2 is YYEEEE.

The sample holds a few counts of this clone. The J gene is TRBJ2-7, the V gene TRBV19; D may be TRBD1 (6 bases). CDR3 length: 12 amino acids. The germline V and J ends were trimmed by 6 bases and 3 bases, with 9 bases remaining between them. Germline V gene sequence: CDR1 LNHDA, CDR2 SQIVND (reference sequence). Written as DNA, the CDR3 is TGTGCCAGTAGAGGACAGCGCTACGAGCAGTACTTC. Translating it yields CASRGQRYEQYF.

V is TRBV4-1 and J is TRBJ2-7; D uncertain. V lost 3 bases and J lost 2, with 14 bases in between. CDR1 and CDR2 from the germline V gene are MGHRA and YSYEKL. There are 15 residues in the CDR3. The chain's CDR3 is CASSHGVSTPYEQYF. The CDR3 DNA follows: TGCGCCAGCAGCCATGGAGTTAGCACGCCCTACGAGCAGTACTTC.

The chain combines TRBV19 with TRBJ1-2; possible D gene TRBD1, 5 bases. CDR1 is LNHDA, CDR2 SQIVND, per germline (reference sequence). There are 13 residues in the CDR3. V lost 7 bases and J lost 6, with 15 bases in between. CDR3 in amino acids: CASTQGTYHGYTF. CDR3 DNA sequence: TGTGCCAGTACCCAAGGGACTTACCATGGCTACACCTTC.

The chain links TRBV2 to TRBJ2-5; 8 bases are a match to TRBD1. J lost 5 bases, V lost 1 base, and 9 bases had no gene match. The CDR3 totals 16 residues. The germline V gene encodes CDR1 SNHLY and CDR2 FYNNEI. The CDR3, as DNA: TGTGCCAGCAGTGAAGAAGCGGCAGGGGGCGGGGAGACCCAGTACTTC. Protein: CASSEEAAGGGETQYF.

The rearrangement links TRBV10-3 to TRBJ1-2; D possibly corresponds to TRBD1 (6 bases). Germline values: CDR1 ENHRY, CDR2 SYGVKD. The CDR3 spans 14 residues. V was pared by 8 bases and J by 4 bases, with 17 bases between. The CDR3 reads CAIHPGGHGYGYTF. CDR3 DNA sequence: TGTGCCATCCACCCCGGGGGGCACGGCTATGGCTACACCTTC.

This chain joins TRBV18 and TRBJ2-1; 8 nucleotides line up with TRBD1. The CDR3 has 14 amino acids. Germline V CDR1 and CDR2: KGHSH, LQKENI. V gave up 3 bases and J gave up 13 bases; unmatched junction bases: 11. This chain's CDR3 is CASSPRDRHIFQFF. The CDR3 bases are TGTGCCAGCTCACCGAGGGACAGGCACATATTTCAGTTCTTC.

The chain combines TRBV7-2 with TRBJ2-1, with 9 bases that match TRBD2. V dropped 1 base and J dropped 7; count of bases not matched to a gene: 8. CDR1 is SGHTA, CDR2 FQGNSA, per germline. The CDR3 runs to 16 residues. CDR3 sequence: CASSLDGREGGNEQFF. The DNA for the CDR3 is TGTGCCAGCAGCTTAGATGGGCGGGAGGGCGGGAATGAGCAGTTCTTC.

The V and J genes are TRBV6-6 and TRBJ2-7, with 7 bases that match TRBD1. This CDR3 region has 14 residues. Germline assignment: CDR1 MNHNY and CDR2 SVGAGI (reference sequence). Trimming took 4 bases from V and 5 from J; bases not matched to a gene: 8. The CDR3 sequence: CASSSSGTDNEQYF. As DNA, the CDR3 is TGTGCCAGCAGTTCCTCTGGGACAGACAACGAGCAGTACTTC.

The gene calls are TRBV18 and TRBJ2-5, with D perhaps TRBD1 (6 bases). Trimming left V 1 base short and J 5 bases short, with 11 bases between. Germline V gives CDR1 KGHSH, CDR2 LQKENI. The CDR3 is 14 amino acids. The CDR3 DNA sequence: TGTGCCAGCTCACCACAGGGGGAGAGGGAGACCCAGTACTTC. The encoded protein is CASSPQGERETQYF.

The rearrangement uses TRBV7-3 and TRBJ2-1; tentatively, D is TRBD2 (6 bases). The germline V gene has CDR1 SGHTA and CDR2 FQGTGA. V was shortened by 5 bases and J by 3 bases, with 17 bases between the two germline ends. CDR3 length: 16 residues. The CDR3 DNA reads TGTGCCAGCAGCCTCCTCCCGGGCGGGAACTACAATGAGCAGTTCTTC. Residues: CASSLLPGGNYNEQFF.

The V and J genes are TRBV5-1 and TRBJ2-2; the match to TRBD2 covers 9 bases. V lost 2 bases and J lost 3; bases outside the gene matches: 5. Germline CDR1 is SGHRS and CDR2 is YFSETQ. The length of the CDR3 is 16 residues. Here the CDR3 DNA reads TGCGCCAGCAGCTTAGGTTTAGCGGGAGACACCGGGGAGCTGTTTTTT. Encoded protein: CASSLGLAGDTGELFF.

V and J are TRBV5-1 and TRBJ2-7; weak D call: TRBD1 (5 bases). Germline V gene sequence: CDR1 SGHRS, CDR2 YFSETQ. The CDR3 has 15 amino acids. Trimming took off 0 bases at V and 2 bases at J, with 12 bases between the two ends. The CDR3 DNA is TGCGCCAGCAGCTTGGGTGGGGAAGGGGCCTACGAGCAGTACTTC. Translation: CASSLGGEGAYEQYF.

This clone was detected only a few times. The gene calls are TRBV27 and TRBJ2-7, with D maybe TRBD1 (6 bases). The ends were cut back, 3 bases at V and 5 bases at J, with 11 bases in the middle. CDR3 length: 13 amino acids. Germline lookup yields CDR1 MNHEY and CDR2 SMNVEV (reference sequence). CDR3 nucleotides: TGTGCCAGCAGTTTCAACAGGGCCCACGAGCAGTACTTC. Translating gives CASSFNRAHEQYF.

V is TRBV6-6 and J is TRBJ2-5, with D uncertain. V lost 6 bases, J lost 1 base, and 6 bases lay in between. Germline V gene lookup returns CDR1 MNHNY and CDR2 SVGAGI (reference sequence). This CDR3 comprises 12 residues. The CDR3 protein is CASSPLQETQYF. Written as DNA, the CDR3 is TGTGCCAGCAGCCCCCTCCAAGAGACCCAGTACTTC.

The chain is built from TRBV11-3 and TRBJ2-1, with D uncertain. The germline V gene encodes CDR1 SGHNT and CDR2 YENEEA. Between the trimmed V and J ends, which lost 1 base and 10 bases, there was a span of 14 bases. This CDR3 region has 14 residues. CDR3 sequence (DNA): TGTGCCAGCAGCTTAGGAGAAAGCTCCCCCGAGCAGTTCTTC. This codes for CASSLGESSPEQFF. Using reference TRBV11-3 and TRBJ2-1 for the parts outside the CDR3, the full variable domain is EAGVVQSPRYKIIEKKQPVAFWCNPISGHNTLYWYLQNLGQGPELLIRYENEEAVDDSQLPKDRFSAERLKGVDSTLKIQPAELGDSAVYLCASSLGESSPEQFFGPGTRLTVL.

The chain couples TRBV20-1 to TRBJ2-1; TRBD1 might be the D (5 bases). The V gene's germline CDR1 is DFQATT and CDR2 SNEGSKA (reference sequence). This CDR3 region has 11 residues. Trimming cost V 3 bases and J 8 bases, with 8 bases left between them. The chain's CDR3 is CSASRGHEQFF. The CDR3 DNA reads TGCAGTGCTAGTAGGGGTCATGAGCAGTTCTTC.

The chain links TRBV30 to TRBJ2-1; the match to TRBD2 covers 9 bases. The CDR3 is made up of 18 amino acids. Germline CDR1 GTSNPN, CDR2 SVGIG (reference sequence). The V gene end was trimmed by 3 bases and the J gene end by 0 bases; junction bases not matched to a gene: 12. As DNA, the CDR3 is TGTGCCTGGAGGGTCGGGGGGCTAGCGGGACCCTCCTACAATGAGCAGTTCTTC. Amino acids: CAWRVGGLAGPSYNEQFF.

The rearrangement joins TRBV19 to TRBJ2-5; TRBD2 matches at 12 bases. This CDR3 region has 15 residues. Germline CDR1 and CDR2: LNHDA and SQIVND (reference sequence). Unmatched junction bases numbered 6, after V lost 5 bases and J lost 5 bases. CDR3 sequence: CASSVTSGRWETQYF. Written as DNA, the CDR3 is TGTGCCAGTAGTGTGACTAGCGGGAGATGGGAGACCCAGTACTTC.

The chain has TRBV4-3 and TRBJ1-2; TRBD1 might be the D (5 bases). There are 15 residues in the CDR3. Per germline, CDR1 LGHNA and CDR2 YSLEER. Trimming pared 1 base from V and 0 bases from J, leaving 9 bases between. The DNA for the CDR3 is TGCGCCAGCAGCCAAGCGACAGCCGCTAACTATGGCTACACCTTC. Translated: CASSQATAANYGYTF.

This clone was counted a few times. The CDR3 protein is CASSRTGNTGELFF. CDR3 in DNA: TGTGCCAGCAGCCGGACAGGGAACACCGGGGAGCTGTTTTTT. This chain uses TRBV7-9 with TRBJ2-2; TRBD1 matches 7 bases. The V segment lost 5 bases and the J segment 1 base; nucleotides outside the gene matches: 1. This CDR3 spans 14 amino acids. CDR1 SEHNR and CDR2 FQNEAQ come from the germline V gene (reference sequence).

The V and J genes are TRBV27 and TRBJ2-1; 13 bases line up with TRBD2. The germline CDR1 and CDR2 sequences are MNHEY and SMNVEV (reference sequence). The CDR3 has 18 amino acids. V gave up 5 bases and J gave up 8 bases; unmatched junction bases: 15. CDR3 nucleotides: TGTGCCAGCAGTCCCAGGACTAGCGGGAGCGCATTTAGTCATGAGCAGTTCTTC. Amino acids: CASSPRTSGSAFSHEQFF.